The clone carrying this T cell receptor (beta chain) occurred many times. Antigen specificity is unknown. This sample is part of a study of CD8 T cells in ankylosing spondylitis. Study-wide points: Clones that were linked to disease were CD8+ and were relatively rare in peripheral blood. Disease-linked clones were reportedly significantly enriched in matched ankylosing spondylitis synovial fluid. The study identified a TCR beta motif of several highly homologous variants that appeared characteristic of ankylosing spondylitis blood.

With 5 bases removed from V and 5 bases from J, the gap between germline ends came to 15 bases. The germline gives CDR1 SEHNR, CDR2 FQNEAQ (reference sequence). CDR3 length: 14 residues. By quantitative 5'-RACE with molecular barcodes, the TCR beta libraries were made. Using its own MiXCR run on the 5' RACE reads, TCRdb lists one record per CDR3 protein. The sample consists of 85,000 to 100,000 distinct CDR3 sequences, about 8.5% of them appearing once. The rearrangement links TRBV7-9 to TRBJ1-2, with TRBD1 as a possible D gene (5 bases). Sequenced: blood, either unsorted or a sorted T cell fraction (not recorded which). The source of this sequence is a male donor with ankylosing spondylitis or in good health (not recorded which). CDR3 protein: CASSAGTYVYGYTF. The CDR3 DNA reads TGTGCCAGCAGCGCCGGGACCTATGTGTATGGCTACACCTTC.